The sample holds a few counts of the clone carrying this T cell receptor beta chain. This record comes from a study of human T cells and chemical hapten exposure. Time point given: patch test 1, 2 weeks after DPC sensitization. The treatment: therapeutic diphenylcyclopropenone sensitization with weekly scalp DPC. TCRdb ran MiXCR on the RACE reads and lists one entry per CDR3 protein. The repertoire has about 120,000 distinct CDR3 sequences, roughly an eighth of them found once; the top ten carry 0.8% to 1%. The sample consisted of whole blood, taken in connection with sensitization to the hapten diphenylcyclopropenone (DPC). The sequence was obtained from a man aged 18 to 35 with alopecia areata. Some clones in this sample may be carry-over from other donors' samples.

CDR3 DNA sequence: TGTGCCAGCAGTCTCCTATTCGGGACTGGGTCACCCCTCCACTTT. It specifies CASSLLFGTGSPLHF. This chain links TRBV12-3 or TRBV12-4 with TRBJ1-6; D might be TRBD1 (5 bases). The germline V and J ends were trimmed by 5 bases and 10 bases, with 18 bases remaining between them. CDR3 size: 15 residues.